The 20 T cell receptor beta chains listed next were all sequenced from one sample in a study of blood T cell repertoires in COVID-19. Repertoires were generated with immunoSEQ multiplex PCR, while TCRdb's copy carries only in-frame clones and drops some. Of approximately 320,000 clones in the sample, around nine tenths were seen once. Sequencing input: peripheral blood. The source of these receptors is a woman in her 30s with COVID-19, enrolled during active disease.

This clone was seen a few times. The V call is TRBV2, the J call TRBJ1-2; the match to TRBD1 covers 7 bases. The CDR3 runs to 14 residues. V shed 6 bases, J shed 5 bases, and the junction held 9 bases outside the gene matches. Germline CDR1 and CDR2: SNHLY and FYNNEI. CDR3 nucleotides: TGTGCCAGCAGAGAGACAGGGCTGGATTATGGCTACACCTTC. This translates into CASRETGLDYGYTF.

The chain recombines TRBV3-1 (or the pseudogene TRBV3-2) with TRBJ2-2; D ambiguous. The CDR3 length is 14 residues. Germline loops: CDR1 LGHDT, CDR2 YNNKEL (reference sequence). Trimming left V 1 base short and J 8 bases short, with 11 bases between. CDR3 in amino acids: CASSQGTLGGELFF. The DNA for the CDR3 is TGTGCCAGCAGCCAAGGAACCCTCGGTGGGGAGCTGTTTTTT.

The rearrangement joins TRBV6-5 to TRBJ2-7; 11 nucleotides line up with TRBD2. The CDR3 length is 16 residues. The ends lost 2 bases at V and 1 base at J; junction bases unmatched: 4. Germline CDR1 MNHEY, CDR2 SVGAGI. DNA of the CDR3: TGTGCCAGCAGTTACAGCCTAGCGGGGGGTTCCTACGAGCAGTACTTC. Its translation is CASSYSLAGGSYEQYF.

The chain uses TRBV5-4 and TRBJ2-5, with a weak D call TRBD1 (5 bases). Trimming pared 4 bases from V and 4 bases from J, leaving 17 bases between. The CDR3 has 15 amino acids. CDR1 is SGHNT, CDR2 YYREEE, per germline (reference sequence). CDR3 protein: CASSIRGSYGETQYF. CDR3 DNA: TGTGCCAGCAGCATAAGGGGCAGCTACGGAGAGACCCAGTACTTC.

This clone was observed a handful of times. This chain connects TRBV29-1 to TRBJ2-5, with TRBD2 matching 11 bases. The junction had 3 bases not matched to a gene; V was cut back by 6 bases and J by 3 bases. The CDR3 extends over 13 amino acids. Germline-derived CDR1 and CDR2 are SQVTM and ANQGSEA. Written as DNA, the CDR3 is TGCAGCGTCAATAGCGGGGGGGAAGAGACCCAGTACTTC. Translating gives CSVNSGGEETQYF.

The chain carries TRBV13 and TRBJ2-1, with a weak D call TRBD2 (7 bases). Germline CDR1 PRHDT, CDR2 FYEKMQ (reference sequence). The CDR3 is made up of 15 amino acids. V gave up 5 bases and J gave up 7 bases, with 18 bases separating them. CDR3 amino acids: CASSLLGGGRNEQFF. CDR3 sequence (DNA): TGTGCCAGCAGCCTCCTTGGCGGGGGCCGGAATGAGCAGTTCTTC. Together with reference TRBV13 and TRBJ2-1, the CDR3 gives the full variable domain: AAGVIQSPRHLIKEKRETATLKCYPIPRHDTVYWYQQGPGQDPQFLISFYEKMQSDKGSIPDRFSAQQFSDYHSELNMSSLELGDSALYFCASSLLGGGRNEQFFGPGTRLTVL.

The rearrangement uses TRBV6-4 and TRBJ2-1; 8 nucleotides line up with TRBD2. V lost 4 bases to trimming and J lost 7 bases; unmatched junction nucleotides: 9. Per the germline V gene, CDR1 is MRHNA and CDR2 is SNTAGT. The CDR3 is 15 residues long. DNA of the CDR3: TGTGCCAGCAGTGTTCTGGCGGGGGGCGGGAATGAGCAGTTCTTC. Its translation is CASSVLAGGGNEQFF.

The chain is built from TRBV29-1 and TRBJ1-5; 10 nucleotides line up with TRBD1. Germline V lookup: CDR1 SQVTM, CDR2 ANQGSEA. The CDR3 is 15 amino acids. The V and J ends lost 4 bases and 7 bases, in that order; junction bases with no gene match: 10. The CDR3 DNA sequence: TGCAGCGTTGTTATCGCGACAGGGGGCCGGCAGCCCCAGCATTTT. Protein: CSVVIATGGRQPQHF.

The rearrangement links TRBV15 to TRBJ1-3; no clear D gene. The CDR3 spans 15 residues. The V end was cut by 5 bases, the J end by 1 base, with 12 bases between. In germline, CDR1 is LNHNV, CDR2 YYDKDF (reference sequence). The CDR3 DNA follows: TGTGCCACCAGCGGTTACGGGGAATCTGGAAACACCATATATTTT. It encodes CATSGYGESGNTIYF.

The CDR3 region has the DNA TGTGCCAGCAGCTTTCAGGGGAGGGGGGACACTGAAGCTTTCTTT. Protein sequence: CASSFQGRGDTEAFF. The chain uses TRBV7-6 and TRBJ1-1, with D possibly being TRBD1 (6 bases). V lost 3 bases and J 3 bases, leaving 14 bases between the germline ends. This CDR3 region has 15 residues. Germline CDR1 is SGHVS and CDR2 is FNYEAQ.

The CDR3 sequence is CASSLGEWGTEAFF. The CDR3 DNA reads TGCGCCAGCAGCTTGGGGGAGTGGGGCACTGAAGCTTTCTTT. The chain joins TRBV5-1 to TRBJ1-1; no clear D. The germline V gene encodes CDR1 SGHRS and CDR2 YFSETQ. The CDR3 length is 14 residues. V shed 0 bases and J shed 4 bases, with 10 bases lying between them.

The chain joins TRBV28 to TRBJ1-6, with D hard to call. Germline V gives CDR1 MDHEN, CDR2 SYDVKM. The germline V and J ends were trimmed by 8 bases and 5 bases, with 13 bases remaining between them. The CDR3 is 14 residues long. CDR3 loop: CASQEVDDNSPLHF. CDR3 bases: TGTGCCAGCCAGGAGGTCGACGATAATTCACCCCTCCACTTT.

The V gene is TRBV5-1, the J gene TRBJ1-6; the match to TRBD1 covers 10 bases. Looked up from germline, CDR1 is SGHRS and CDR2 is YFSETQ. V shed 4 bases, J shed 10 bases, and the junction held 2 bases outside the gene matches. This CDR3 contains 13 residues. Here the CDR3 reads CASSVGQGSPLHF. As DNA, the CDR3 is TGCGCCAGCAGCGTGGGACAGGGGTCACCCCTCCACTTT. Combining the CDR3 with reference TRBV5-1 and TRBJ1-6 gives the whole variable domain KAGVTQTPRYLIKTRGQQVTLSCSPISGHRSVSWYQQTPGQGLQFLFEYFSETQRNKGNFPGRFSGRQFSNSRSEMNVSTLELGDSALYLCASSVGQGSPLHFGNGTRLTVT.

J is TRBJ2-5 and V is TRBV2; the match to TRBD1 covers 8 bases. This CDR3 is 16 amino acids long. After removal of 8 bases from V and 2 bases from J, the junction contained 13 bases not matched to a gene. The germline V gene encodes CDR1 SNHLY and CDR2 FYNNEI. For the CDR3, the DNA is TGTGCCAGCGGGAAAACCGGGACAGGATTACAAGAGACCCAGTACTTC. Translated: CASGKTGTGLQETQYF.

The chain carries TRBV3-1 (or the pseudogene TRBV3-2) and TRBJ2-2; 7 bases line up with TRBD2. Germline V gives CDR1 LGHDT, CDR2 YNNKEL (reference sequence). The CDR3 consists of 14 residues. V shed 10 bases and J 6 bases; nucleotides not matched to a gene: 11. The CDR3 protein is CATGRLPDAGELFF. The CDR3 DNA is TGTGCCACCGGGAGGCTACCCGACGCCGGGGAGCTGTTTTTT.

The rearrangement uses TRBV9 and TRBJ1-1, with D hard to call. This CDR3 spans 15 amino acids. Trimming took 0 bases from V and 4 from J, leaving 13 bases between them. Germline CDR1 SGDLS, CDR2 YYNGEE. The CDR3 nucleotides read TGTGCCAGCAGCGTAGGAGGAGGACCAGTCACTGAAGCTTTCTTT. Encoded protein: CASSVGGGPVTEAFF.

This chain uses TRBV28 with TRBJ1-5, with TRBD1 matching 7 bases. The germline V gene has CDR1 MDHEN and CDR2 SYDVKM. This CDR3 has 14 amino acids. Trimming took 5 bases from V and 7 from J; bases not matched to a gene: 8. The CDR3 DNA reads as TGTGCCAGCAGTGTTCAGGGGGTGAGGCAGCCCCAGCATTTT. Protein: CASSVQGVRQPQHF.

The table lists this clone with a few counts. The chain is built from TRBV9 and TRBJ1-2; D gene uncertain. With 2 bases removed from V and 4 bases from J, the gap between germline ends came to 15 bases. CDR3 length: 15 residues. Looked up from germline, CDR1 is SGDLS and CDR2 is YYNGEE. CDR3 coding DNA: TGTGCCAGCAGCGTCTCACCACTTTCACCCTATGGCTACACCTTC. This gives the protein CASSVSPLSPYGYTF.

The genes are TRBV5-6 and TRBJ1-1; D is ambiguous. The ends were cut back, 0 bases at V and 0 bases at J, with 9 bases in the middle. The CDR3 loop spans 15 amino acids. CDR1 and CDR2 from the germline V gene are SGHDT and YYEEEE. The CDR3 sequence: CASSLDGIMNTEAFF. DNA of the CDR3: TGTGCCAGCAGCTTGGATGGCATAATGAACACTGAAGCTTTCTTT. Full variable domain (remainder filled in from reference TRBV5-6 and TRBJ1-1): DAGVTQSPTHLIKTRGQQVTLRCSPKSGHDTVSWYQQALGQGPQFIFQYYEEEERQRGNFPDRFSGHQFPNYSSELNVNALLLGDSALYLCASSLDGIMNTEAFFGQGTRLTVV.

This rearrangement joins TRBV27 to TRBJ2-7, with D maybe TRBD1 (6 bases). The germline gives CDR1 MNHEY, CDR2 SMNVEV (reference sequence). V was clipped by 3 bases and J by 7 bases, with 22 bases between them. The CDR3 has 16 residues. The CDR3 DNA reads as TGTGCCAGCAGTTTGTCCCGCTGGTCAGGGGTGGGGGAGCAGTACTTC. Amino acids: CASSLSRWSGVGEQYF.